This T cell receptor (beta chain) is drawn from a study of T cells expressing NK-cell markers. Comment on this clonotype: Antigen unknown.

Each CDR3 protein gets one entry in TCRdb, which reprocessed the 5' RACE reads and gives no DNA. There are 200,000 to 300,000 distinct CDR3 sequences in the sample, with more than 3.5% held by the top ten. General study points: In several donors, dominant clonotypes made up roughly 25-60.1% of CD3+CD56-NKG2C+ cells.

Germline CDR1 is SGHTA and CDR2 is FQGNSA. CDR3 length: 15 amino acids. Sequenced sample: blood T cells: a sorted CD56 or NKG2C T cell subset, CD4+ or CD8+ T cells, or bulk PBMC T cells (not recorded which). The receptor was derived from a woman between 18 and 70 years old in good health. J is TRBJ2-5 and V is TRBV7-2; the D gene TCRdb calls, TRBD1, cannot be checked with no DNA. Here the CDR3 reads CASSLANRGRETQYF. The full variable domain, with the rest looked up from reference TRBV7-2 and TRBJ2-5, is GAGVSQSPSNKVTEKGKDVELRCDPISGHTALYWYRQSLGQGLEFLIYFQGNSAPDKSGLPSDRFSAERTGGSVSTLTIQRTQQEDSAVYLCASSLANRGRETQYFGPGTRLLVL.